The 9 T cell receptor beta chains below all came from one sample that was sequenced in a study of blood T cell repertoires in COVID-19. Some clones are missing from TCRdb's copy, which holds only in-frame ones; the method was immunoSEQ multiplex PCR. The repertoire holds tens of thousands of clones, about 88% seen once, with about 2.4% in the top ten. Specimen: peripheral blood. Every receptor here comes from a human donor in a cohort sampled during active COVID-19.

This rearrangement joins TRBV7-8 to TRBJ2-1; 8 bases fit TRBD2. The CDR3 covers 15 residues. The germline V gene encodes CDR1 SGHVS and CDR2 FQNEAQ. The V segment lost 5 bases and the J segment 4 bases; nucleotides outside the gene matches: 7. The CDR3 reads CASSGTSGSYNEQFF. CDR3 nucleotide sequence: TGTGCCAGCAGCGGAACTAGCGGCTCTTACAATGAGCAGTTCTTC.

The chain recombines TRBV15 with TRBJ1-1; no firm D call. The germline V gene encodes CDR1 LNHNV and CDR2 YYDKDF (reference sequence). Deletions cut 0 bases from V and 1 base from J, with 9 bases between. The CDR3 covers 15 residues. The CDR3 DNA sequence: TGTGCCACCAGCAGAGAACGCCTACCGAACACTGAAGCTTTCTTT. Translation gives CATSRERLPNTEAFF.

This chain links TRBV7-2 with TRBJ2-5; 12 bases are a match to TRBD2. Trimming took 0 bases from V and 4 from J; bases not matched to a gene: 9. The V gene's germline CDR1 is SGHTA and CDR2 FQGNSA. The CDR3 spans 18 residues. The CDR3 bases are TGTGCCAGCAGCTTAGCCCTCACTAGCGGGGGGAGGTCAGAGACCCAGTACTTC. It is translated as CASSLALTSGGRSETQYF.

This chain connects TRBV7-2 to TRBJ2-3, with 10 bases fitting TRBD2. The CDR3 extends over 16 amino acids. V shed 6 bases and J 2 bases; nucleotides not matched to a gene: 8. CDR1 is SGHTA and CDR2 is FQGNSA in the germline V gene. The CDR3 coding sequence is TGTGCCAGCAGTTATGTAACTAGCGGGATCACAGATACGCAGTATTTT. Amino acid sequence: CASSYVTSGITDTQYF.

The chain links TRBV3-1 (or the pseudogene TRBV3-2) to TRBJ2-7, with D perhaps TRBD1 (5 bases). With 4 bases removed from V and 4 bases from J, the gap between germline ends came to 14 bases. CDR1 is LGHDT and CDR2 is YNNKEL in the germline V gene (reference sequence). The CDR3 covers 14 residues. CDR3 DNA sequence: TGTGCCAGCAGCCCCCCTGGACATTCTTACGAGCAGTACTTC. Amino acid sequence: CASSPPGHSYEQYF.

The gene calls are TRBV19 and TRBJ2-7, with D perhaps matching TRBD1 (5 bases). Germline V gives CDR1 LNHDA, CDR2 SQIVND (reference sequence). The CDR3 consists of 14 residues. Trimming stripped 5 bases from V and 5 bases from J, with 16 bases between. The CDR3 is CASSSGAFRNEQYF. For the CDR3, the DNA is TGTGCCAGTAGTTCTGGGGCCTTCAGGAACGAGCAGTACTTC.

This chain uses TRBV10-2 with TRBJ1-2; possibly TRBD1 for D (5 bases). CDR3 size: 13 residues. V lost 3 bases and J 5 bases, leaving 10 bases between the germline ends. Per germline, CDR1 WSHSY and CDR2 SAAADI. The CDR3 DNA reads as TGCGCCAGCAGTGACGGGGGGAGTTATGGCTACACCTTC. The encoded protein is CASSDGGSYGYTF.

This CDR3 reads CASRGTATYNEQFF. In DNA, the CDR3 is TGCGCCAGCAGGGGGACAGCAACCTACAATGAGCAGTTCTTC. The chain employs TRBV5-1 and TRBJ2-1; 7 bases are a match to TRBD1. The germline gives CDR1 SGHRS, CDR2 YFSETQ. J lost 2 bases, V lost 5 bases, and 4 bases had no gene match. This CDR3 is 14 amino acids long.

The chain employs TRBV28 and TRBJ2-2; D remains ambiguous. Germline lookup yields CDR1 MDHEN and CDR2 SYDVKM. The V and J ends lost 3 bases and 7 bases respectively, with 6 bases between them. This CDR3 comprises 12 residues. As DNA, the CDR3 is TGTGCCAGCAGTTTCAGTCTCGGGGAGCTGTTTTTT. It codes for CASSFSLGELFF.